This T cell receptor beta chain is drawn from a study of spatial heterogeneity in lung cancer. At the level of the study: A unique TCR and UMI combination showed up more than ten times in raw reads, on average.

A unique molecular identifier was carried by every single TCR cDNA molecule. MiXCR was run by TCRdb on the 5' RACE reads, yielding one entry per CDR3 protein. The profile shows 40,000 to 45,000 distinct CDR3 sequences, about 13% of them singletons. The V segment lost 6 bases and the J segment 1 base; nucleotides outside the gene matches: 5. There are 15 residues in the CDR3. Germline CDR1 reads SGHTA; CDR2 reads FQGNSA. Whole-study results and caveats: Ubiquitous expanded tumor TCRs were observed in blood more at resection than follow-up.

Time point denoted: sample taken at primary tumor resection. No cells were sorted before sequencing. The whole RNA sequenced was extracted from tumor, nontumor lung or frozen PBMC. Donors were around 70 untreated early-stage non-small cell lung cancer patients. Note on this clonotype: Its antigen remains unidentified.

Source: PBMCs, taken at surgery. The V call is TRBV7-2, the J call TRBJ2-7; 11 bases line up with TRBD2. This TCR was sampled from a male donor with early-stage non-small cell lung cancer. The CDR3 here is CASRTTSGVSYEQYF. The CDR3, as DNA: TGTGCCAGCAGAACGACTAGCGGGGTTTCCTACGAGCAGTACTTC.